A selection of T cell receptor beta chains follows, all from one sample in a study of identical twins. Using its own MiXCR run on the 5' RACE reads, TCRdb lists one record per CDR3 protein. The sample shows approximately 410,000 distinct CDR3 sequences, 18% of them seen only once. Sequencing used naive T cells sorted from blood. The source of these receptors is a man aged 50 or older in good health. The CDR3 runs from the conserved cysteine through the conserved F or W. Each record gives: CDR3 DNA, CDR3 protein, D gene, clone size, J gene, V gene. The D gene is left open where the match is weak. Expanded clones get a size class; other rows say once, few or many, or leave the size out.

CDR3 DNA: TGTGCCAGCAGACGTGGACGAGGTGACACTGAAGCTTTCTTT; CDR3 protein: CASRRGRGDTEAFF; D gene: -; clone size: many; J gene: TRBJ1-1; V gene: TRBV12-3/TRBV12-4
CDR3 DNA: TGCAGTGCTAGTTATACAGGGGGTTCCGGGGAGCTGTTTTTT; CDR3 protein: CSASYTGGSGELFF; D gene: TRBD1; clone size: few; J gene: TRBJ2-2; V gene: TRBV20-1
CDR3 DNA: TGTGCCTCCCGGGGGGCGCGGGAGACCCAGTACTTC; CDR3 protein: CASRGARETQYF; D gene: -; clone size: -; J gene: TRBJ2-5; V gene: TRBV30
CDR3 DNA: TGTGCCATCAGTGAGCCCGGAGCTAGCGGTTCCTACGAGCAGTACTTC; CDR3 protein: CAISEPGASGSYEQYF; D gene: TRBD2; clone size: many; J gene: TRBJ2-7; V gene: TRBV10-3
CDR3 DNA: TGTGCCAGCAGCTCCCGAGGACAGGGACGGACCTACAATGAGCAGTTCTTC; CDR3 protein: CASSSRGQGRTYNEQFF; D gene: TRBD1; clone size: few; J gene: TRBJ2-1; V gene: TRBV11-1
CDR3 DNA: TGCGCCAGCAGCCAATGGACTAGCGGGAGTGCCGAGCAGTACTTC; CDR3 protein: CASSQWTSGSAEQYF; D gene: TRBD2; clone size: -; J gene: TRBJ2-7; V gene: TRBV5-1
CDR3 DNA: TGCGCCAGCAGCTTCACGACAGGGAACACCGGGGAGCTGTTTTTT; CDR3 protein: CASSFTTGNTGELFF; D gene: -; clone size: -; J gene: TRBJ2-2; V gene: TRBV5-1
CDR3 DNA: TGTGCCAGCAGTAGTATAGCGGGAAATACGCAGTATTTT; CDR3 protein: CASSSIAGNTQYF; D gene: TRBD2; clone size: many; J gene: TRBJ2-3; V gene: TRBV28
CDR3 DNA: TGTGCCAGCAGTTACCCTGGGGGGAGCTCTGGAAACACCATATATTTT; CDR3 protein: CASSYPGGSSGNTIYF; D gene: -; clone size: -; J gene: TRBJ1-3; V gene: TRBV6-2/TRBV6-3
CDR3 DNA: TGCGCCAGCAGTGAGTCGGGGCTGATCAATGAGCAGTTCTTC; CDR3 protein: CASSESGLINEQFF; D gene: -; clone size: -; J gene: TRBJ2-1; V gene: TRBV10-1
CDR3 DNA: TGTGCCAGCAGCTTAAGAAAATCCGGCGATACGCAGTATTTT; CDR3 protein: CASSLRKSGDTQYF; D gene: -; clone size: -; J gene: TRBJ2-3; V gene: TRBV7-2
CDR3 DNA: TGTGCCAGCAGTTCCCGGACAGGGGGCAATGAGCAGTTCTTC; CDR3 protein: CASSSRTGGNEQFF; D gene: TRBD1; clone size: -; J gene: TRBJ2-1; V gene: TRBV7-8
CDR3 DNA: TGTGCCATCAGTGGTTTACAGGGAGAGGCCTACAATGAGCAGTTCTTC; CDR3 protein: CAISGLQGEAYNEQFF; D gene: -; clone size: few; J gene: TRBJ2-1; V gene: TRBV10-3
CDR3 DNA: TGTGCCAGCAGTTTCGCAGGGGGCAATGAGCAGTTCTTC; CDR3 protein: CASSFAGGNEQFF; D gene: TRBD1; clone size: many; J gene: TRBJ2-1; V gene: TRBV27
CDR3 DNA: TGTGCCAGCACGGCCGGGGTAGCGGGGTCCAACGAGCAGTACTTC; CDR3 protein: CASTAGVAGSNEQYF; D gene: TRBD2; clone size: -; J gene: TRBJ2-7; V gene: TRBV27
CDR3 DNA: TGTGCCAGCAGCCGGGACACGGAAAATGAGCAGTTCTTC; CDR3 protein: CASSRDTENEQFF; D gene: -; clone size: -; J gene: TRBJ2-1; V gene: TRBV14
CDR3 DNA: TGTGCCAGCGCCCAGGGGGCAGGTAACGAGCAGTACTTC; CDR3 protein: CASAQGAGNEQYF; D gene: TRBD1; clone size: -; J gene: TRBJ2-7; V gene: TRBV12-3/TRBV12-4
CDR3 DNA: TGTGCCAGCAGTCCTTACCTAGGACAGGGGAATCCTGAAGCTTTCTTT; CDR3 protein: CASSPYLGQGNPEAFF; D gene: TRBD1; clone size: -; J gene: TRBJ1-1; V gene: TRBV12-3/TRBV12-4